The 27 T cell receptor beta chains below come from one sample, sequenced in a study of STAT5B mutations in CD4+ large granular lymphocyte leukemia. Assay used: immunoSEQ multiplex PCR; TCRdb lists only in-frame clones, some missing. This sample carries tens of thousands of clones, about 78% of them seen once, and the ten largest clones take 0.5% to 0.65%. Sequenced: CD4+ T cells from blood buffy coats. These receptors all come from a human donor in good health.

This clone was seen a handful of times. V is TRBV2 and J is TRBJ2-7; the D gene is possibly TRBD1 (6 bases). CDR1 and CDR2 from the germline V gene are SNHLY and FYNNEI. This CDR3 spans 12 amino acids. V gave up 4 bases and J gave up 3 bases, with 7 bases separating them. Here the CDR3 reads CASSGGGYEQYF. CDR3 in DNA: TGTGCCAGCAGTGGAGGGGGCTACGAGCAGTACTTC.

V and J are TRBV28 and TRBJ2-7, with 11 bases aligning to TRBD1. There are 13 residues in the CDR3. Trimming cost V 5 bases and J 7 bases; bases outside gene matches: 4. Germline-derived CDR1 and CDR2 are MDHEN and SYDVKM. CDR3 protein: CASSSRDRGEQYF. CDR3 coding DNA: TGTGCCAGCAGTAGCCGGGACAGGGGGGAGCAGTACTTC.

V and J are TRBV7-3 and TRBJ1-2, with 7 positions matching TRBD1. V lost 5 bases to trimming and J lost 5 bases; unmatched junction nucleotides: 5. The germline gives CDR1 SGHTA, CDR2 FQGTGA. The CDR3 is 13 residues long. CDR3 nucleotides: TGTGCCAGCAGCGCATCAGGGGGGTATGGCTACACCTTC. This translates into CASSASGGYGYTF.

The chain combines TRBV25-1 with TRBJ1-1, with a tentative D call TRBD1 (5 bases). V lost 1 base, J lost 6 bases, and 15 bases lay in between. This CDR3 contains 15 residues. The germline V gene has CDR1 MGHDK and CDR2 SYGVNS. CDR3 sequence (DNA): TGTGCCAGCAGTGAATCGAAAGCAGGGTGGTCTGAAGCTTTCTTT. Its translation: CASSESKAGWSEAFF.

Only a few counts were recorded for this clone. The gene calls are TRBV5-6 and TRBJ2-3; possibly TRBD2 for D (5 bases). Between the trimmed V and J ends, which lost 0 bases and 4 bases, there was a span of 12 bases. Germline CDR1 and CDR2: SGHDT and YYEEEE. The length of the CDR3 is 15 residues. The CDR3 here is CASSLVAASSDTQYF. CDR3 in DNA: TGTGCCAGCAGCTTGGTAGCAGCTAGCTCAGATACGCAGTATTTT.

V is TRBV2 and J is TRBJ2-1, with a weak D call TRBD2 (6 bases). The V end was cut by 6 bases, the J end by 2 bases, with 8 bases between. The germline V gene has CDR1 SNHLY and CDR2 FYNNEI. The CDR3 consists of 13 residues. The CDR3 spells CASRRDPYNEQFF. The DNA of the CDR3 is TGTGCCAGCAGGCGGGACCCCTACAATGAGCAGTTCTTC. The full variable domain, rest sourced from reference TRBV2 and TRBJ2-1, is EPEVTQTPSHQVTQMGQEVILRCVPISNHLYFYWYRQILGQKVEFLVSFYNNEISEKSEIFDDQFSVERPDGSNFTLKIRSTKLEDSAMYFCASRRDPYNEQFFGPGTRLTVL.

The chain recombines TRBV5-4 with TRBJ1-1; D is unclear. Germline assignment: CDR1 SGHNT and CDR2 YYREEE (reference sequence). Deletions cut 4 bases from V and 5 bases from J, with 12 bases between. The CDR3 length is 13 residues. As DNA, the CDR3 is TGTGCCAGCAGCCCATCCCCTTTTACTGAAGCTTTCTTT. Translating it yields CASSPSPFTEAFF.

CDR3 nucleotides: TGTGCCAGCAGCGTAGCTAGCAGCAGTTACGAGCAGTACTTC. Translated: CASSVASSSYEQYF. This chain uses TRBV9 with TRBJ2-7; D may be TRBD2 (5 bases). CDR1 is SGDLS and CDR2 is YYNGEE in the germline V gene. The CDR3 is 14 residues long. V shed 0 bases and J shed 4 bases, with 11 bases lying between them.

This clone occurred once. This chain links TRBV6-5 with TRBJ2-2; D unresolved. Germline V lookup: CDR1 MNHEY, CDR2 SVGAGI. V shed 2 bases and J shed 2 bases, with 9 bases lying between them. This CDR3 is built from 15 residues. As DNA, the CDR3 is TGTGCCAGCAGTTACGTTCGAAGAAACACCGGGGAGCTGTTTTTT. This codes for CASSYVRRNTGELFF.

The chain uses TRBV4-2 and TRBJ2-7; D unclear. Germline V gene data show CDR1 as LGHNA and CDR2 as YNFKEQ. CDR3 size: 15 residues. The V and J ends lost 4 bases and 5 bases respectively, with 18 bases between them. The CDR3 DNA sequence: TGTGCCAGCAGCCCCTCCTCGAAGGGATCCGACGAGCAGTACTTC. It is translated as CASSPSSKGSDEQYF.

The V and J genes are TRBV19 and TRBJ1-2; 8 bases are a match to TRBD1. Germline CDR1 LNHDA, CDR2 SQIVND (reference sequence). The CDR3 is 15 amino acids. V lost 6 bases, J lost 4 bases, and 10 bases stayed unmatched. For the CDR3, the DNA is TGTGCCAGTAGAAGCGGACAGGGAGGGATCTATGGCTACACCTTC. Translating gives CASRSGQGGIYGYTF.

This rearrangement joins TRBV5-5 to TRBJ1-1, with D unclear. The CDR3 extends over 14 amino acids. Trimming left V 4 bases short and J 2 bases short, with 12 bases between. Germline CDR1 reads SGHKS; CDR2 reads YYEKEE (reference sequence). CDR3 residues: CASSQGHSNTEAFF. The CDR3 nucleotides are TGTGCCAGCAGCCAAGGGCACTCCAACACTGAAGCTTTCTTT.

The rearrangement uses TRBV21-1 and TRBJ1-1; TRBD1, the D gene given by the table, was not confirmed from the DNA. TRBV21-1 is given as a pseudogene. The CDR3 contains 14 residues. The CDR3 reads CASSPGTGSTEAFF. DNA of the CDR3: TGTGCCAGCAGCCCAGGGACAGGGAGCACTGAAGCTTTCTTT.

This sequence joins TRBV6-6 and TRBJ2-5, with D hard to call. This CDR3 has 13 amino acids. V was trimmed by 5 bases and J by 5 bases, leaving 12 bases between them. Germline V gene lookup returns CDR1 MNHNY and CDR2 SVGAGI (reference sequence). Here the CDR3 DNA reads TGTGCCAGCAGTCTAGGGATTCGGGAGACCCAGTACTTC. It codes for CASSLGIRETQYF.

The V and J genes are TRBV7-2 and TRBJ1-4, with 9 bases that match TRBD1. Per germline, CDR1 SGHTA and CDR2 FQGNSA. This CDR3 region has 14 residues. Trimming at V came to 6 bases and at J to 5 bases, leaving 4 bases not matched to a gene. The CDR3 sequence is CASRSGTGNEKLFF. CDR3 nucleotide sequence: TGTGCCAGCAGATCCGGGACAGGGAATGAAAAACTGTTTTTT.

The count of this clone is one. V is TRBV7-6 and J is TRBJ2-6; D could derive from TRBD1 or TRBD2 (5 bases each). Germline V gives CDR1 SGHVS, CDR2 FNYEAQ. This CDR3 has 18 amino acids. V was pared by 5 bases and J by 1 base, with 18 bases between. The CDR3 DNA follows: TGTGCCAGCAGCCCGTCCGGGACGATCCCATCTGGGGCCAACGTCCTGACTTTC. Translated, it gives CASSPSGTIPSGANVLTF. The full variable domain, its missing parts supplied by reference TRBV7-6 and TRBJ2-6, is GAGVSQSPRYKVTKRGQDVALRCDPISGHVSLYWYRQALGQGPEFLTYFNYEAQQDKSGLPNDRFSAERPEGSISTLTIQRTEQRDSAMYRCASSPSGTIPSGANVLTFGAGSRLTVL.

The chain joins TRBV4-3 to TRBJ1-2; weak D call: TRBD1 (5 bases). The CDR3 runs 13 residues. Germline V gene lookup returns CDR1 LGHNA and CDR2 YSLEER. V dropped 0 bases and J dropped 7 bases, with 9 bases sitting between them. CDR3 protein: CASSQETDIGYTF. CDR3 in DNA: TGCGCCAGCAGCCAAGAAACGGACATTGGCTACACCTTC.

This clone was found a few times. V usage is TRBV2 and J usage is TRBJ2-7, with 8 bases fitting TRBD1. Germline CDR1 is SNHLY and CDR2 is FYNNEI. CDR3 length equals 14 residues. Trimming removed 6 bases from V and 0 bases from J; junction bases left unmatched: 4. This chain's CDR3 is CASRQTGGSYEQYF. In DNA form, the CDR3 reads TGTGCCAGCAGACAAACAGGGGGCTCCTACGAGCAGTACTTC.

This clone has just one count. This chain joins TRBV7-2 and TRBJ2-4; D may be TRBD2 (5 bases). Trimming took 5 bases from V and 7 from J, leaving 18 bases between them. This CDR3 is 15 amino acids long. CDR1 and CDR2 from the germline V gene are SGHTA and FQGNSA. The CDR3 spells CASSPSRVGKNIQYF. The CDR3 DNA follows: TGTGCCAGCAGCCCTAGCCGAGTGGGGAAGAACATTCAGTACTTC.

This chain uses TRBV6-5 with TRBJ1-2, with D perhaps matching TRBD1 (6 bases). The V end lost 3 bases, the J end lost 0 bases, and 11 bases lay between the germline ends. The CDR3 totals 15 residues. Looked up from germline, CDR1 is MNHEY and CDR2 is SVGAGI. CDR3 nucleotide sequence: TGTGCCAGCAGTTATGATTGGACAGCTAACTATGGCTACACCTTC. It specifies CASSYDWTANYGYTF.

V usage is TRBV2 and J usage is TRBJ1-5; tentative D call: TRBD1 (6 bases). The ends were cut back, 9 bases at V and 5 bases at J, with 14 bases in the middle. The CDR3 sequence is 13 residues long. CDR1 is SNHLY, CDR2 FYNNEI, per germline. The CDR3 reads CASSQGRDQPQHF. In DNA, the CDR3 is TGTGCCAGTTCGCAGGGGCGCGATCAGCCCCAGCATTTT.

The chain carries TRBV9 and TRBJ1-6; TRBD1 matches 7 bases. The trim removed 2 bases at V and 7 bases at J, leaving 3 bases unmatched. The V gene's germline CDR1 is SGDLS and CDR2 YYNGEE. The CDR3 has 14 residues. CDR3 region: CASSVVQGNSPLHF. As DNA, the CDR3 is TGTGCCAGCAGCGTCGTACAGGGGAATTCACCCCTCCACTTT.

This clone was counted between two and nine times. The V gene is TRBV19, the J gene TRBJ2-7; D tentatively reads TRBD1 or TRBD2 (5 bases each). This CDR3 is built from 13 residues. Per the germline V gene, CDR1 is LNHDA and CDR2 is SQIVND (reference sequence). V lost 5 bases, J lost 3 bases, and 11 bases lay in between. CDR3 sequence: CASSVGTGYEQYF. The CDR3, as DNA: TGTGCCAGTAGTGTTGGGACCGGCTACGAGCAGTACTTC.

This chain connects TRBV2 to TRBJ1-2; D is undetermined. The V and J ends lost 3 bases and 4 bases respectively, with 6 bases between them. Germline values: CDR1 SNHLY, CDR2 FYNNEI. The CDR3 extends over 12 amino acids. DNA for the CDR3: TGTGCCAGCAGTGAGAGTCTCTATGGCTACACCTTC. Translated: CASSESLYGYTF. The whole variable domain, remainder taken from reference TRBV2 and TRBJ1-2, is EPEVTQTPSHQVTQMGQEVILRCVPISNHLYFYWYRQILGQKVEFLVSFYNNEISEKSEIFDDQFSVERPDGSNFTLKIRSTKLEDSAMYFCASSESLYGYTFGSGTRLTVV.

This chain links TRBV5-6 with TRBJ1-2; TRBD1 matches 8 bases. The CDR3 consists of 17 residues. The V and J ends lost 3 bases and 1 base, in that order; junction bases with no gene match: 11. Germline V gene data show CDR1 as SGHDT and CDR2 as YYEEEE. The CDR3 sequence: CASSSAGGSPINYGYTF. The CDR3 DNA reads as TGTGCCAGCAGCTCAGCAGGGGGCTCGCCGATTAACTATGGCTACACCTTC.

The DNA of the CDR3 is TGTGCCAGCAGCTCCTACAGGGGATCCGGCCCGAAGACCCAGTACTTC. Translating it yields CASSSYRGSGPKTQYF. The V call is TRBV7-9, the J call TRBJ2-5; 7 nucleotides match TRBD1. J lost 6 bases, V lost 4 bases, and 14 bases had no gene match. Germline CDR1 and CDR2: SEHNR and FQNEAQ (reference sequence). CDR3 length equals 16 residues. Together with reference TRBV7-9 and TRBJ2-5, the CDR3 gives the full variable domain: DTGVSQNPRHKITKRGQNVTFRCDPISEHNRLYWYRQTLGQGPEFLTYFQNEAQLEKSRLLSDRFSAERPKGSFSTLEIQRTEQGDSAMYLCASSSYRGSGPKTQYFGPGTRLLVL.

The chain carries TRBV10-3 and TRBJ2-5, with 7 nucleotides matching TRBD1. The end of the DNA aligns better with TRBJ2-7, so the J call may be wrong. CDR3 length equals 13 residues. The germline gives CDR1 ENHRY, CDR2 SYGVKD. CDR3 in DNA: TGTGCCACTGCCCTTTCAGACAGGGACGAGCAGTACTTC. It yields the protein CATALSDRDEQYF.